The clone carrying this TCR beta chain was recorded once. These data belong to a study of blood T cell repertoires in COVID-19. About the research overall: Acute-phase and convalescent COVID-19 samples originated in the United States, Italy and Spain. PBMCs, B-cell-depleted T cells, or T cells provided the cDNA or gDNA that made up the material.

The V segment lost 2 bases and the J segment 4 bases; nucleotides outside the gene matches: 7. The CDR3 spans 15 residues. CDR1 is SGHVS and CDR2 is FQNEAQ in the germline V gene. The authors' processing: Scientists estimated how many nucleated cells there were by amplifying reference gene primers. Sequencing was performed with immunoSEQ multiplex PCR; in TCRdb, only in-frame clones are kept and a portion is missing. Clone size and the V and J calls come from that table; the DNA yielded D and trimming. The data contain 65,000 to 80,000 clones, more than 75% of them singletons. The clonotype was recovered from a human donor in a cohort sampled during active COVID-19. Material: peripheral blood. The chain joins TRBV7-8 to TRBJ1-1; TRBD1 aligns across 7 bases. The CDR3 region is CASSLRSGTATEAFF. The CDR3 nucleotides read TGTGCCAGCAGCTTACGTAGTGGGACAGCCACTGAAGCTTTCTTT.